Listed below are T cell receptor beta chains from one sample, sequenced in a study of cytomegalovirus exposure and HLA in healthy donors. Sequenced by immunoSEQ multiplex PCR; TCRdb stores in-frame clones only, minus some. The table records approximately 100,000 clones, around 74% of them present only once. Sequencing used PBMCs. These receptors originate from a woman aged 40 to 55 in good health and CMV-seronegative. The CDR3 runs from the conserved cysteine through the conserved F or W. D genes are given only for firm matches. A clone size is listed for some rows: how often the clone was seen (once, few, many), or a class if it is expanded.

clone size	V gene	J gene	D gene	CDR3 protein	CDR3 DNA
NA	TRBV6-5	TRBJ1-5	TRBD1	CASRDRDQPQHF	TGTGCCAGCAGGGACAGGGATCAGCCCCAGCATTTT
few	TRBV4-1	TRBJ2-7	TRBD1	CASSQEGTASSYEQYF	TGCGCCAGCAGCCAAGAAGGGACAGCGAGCTCCTACGAGCAGTACTTC
NA	TRBV21-1	TRBJ1-2	NA	CASSQTRQGLAWDGYTF	TGTGCCAGCAGCCAAACGCGACAGGGGCTCGCTTGGGATGGCTACACCTTC
NA	TRBV6-5	TRBJ2-3	NA	CASSRFEGRTDTQYF	TGTGCCAGCAGTCGCTTCGAGGGGAGGACAGATACGCAGTATTTT
NA	TRBV20-1	TRBJ2-7	NA	CSASLAVEQYF	TGCAGTGCTAGCCTCGCGGTGGAGCAGTACTTC
NA	TRBV28	TRBJ2-2	NA	CASSFTNTGELFF	TGTGCCAGCAGTTTCACGAACACCGGGGAGCTGTTTTTT
NA	TRBV11-2	TRBJ2-1	TRBD1	CASSATGTGGHEQFF	TGTGCCAGCAGCGCGACCGGGACAGGGGGACATGAGCAGTTCTTC
NA	TRBV11-2	TRBJ1-1	NA	CASSPFGGVNTEAFF	TGTGCCAGCAGCCCCTTCGGGGGGGTAAACACTGAAGCTTTCTTT
NA	TRBV4-3	TRBJ2-7	TRBD1	CASSQGPGQGPYEQYF	TGCGCCAGCAGCCAAGGTCCAGGACAGGGGCCCTACGAGCAGTACTTC
NA	TRBV19	TRBJ1-2	NA	CASSMAVLNYGYTF	TGTGCCAGTAGTATGGCAGTCCTTAACTATGGCTACACCTTC
few	TRBV6-5	TRBJ1-1	TRBD1	CASSYSTGGRAEAFF	TGTGCCAGCAGTTACTCGACAGGGGGCCGAGCTGAAGCTTTCTTT
NA	TRBV2	TRBJ2-5	TRBD2	CASTEVAGGGTQYF	TGTGCCAGCACCGAGGTAGCGGGGGGCGGGACCCAGTACTTC
NA	TRBV7-6	TRBJ2-2	TRBD1	CASSLALNRGAGELFF	TGTGCCAGCAGCTTAGCCCTAAACAGGGGTGCCGGGGAGCTGTTTTTT
NA	TRBV7-3	TRBJ1-1	NA	CASSSAGGRGTEAFF	TGTGCCAGCAGCTCGGCGGGGGGAAGGGGCACTGAAGCTTTCTTT
NA	TRBV6-5	TRBJ2-5	TRBD1	CASSSRTGEEETQYF	TGTGCCAGCAGCTCCCGGACAGGGGAGGAAGAGACCCAGTACTTC
NA	TRBV6-6	TRBJ1-5	TRBD1	CASSNPTGDQPQHF	TGTGCCAGCAGTAACCCGACAGGGGATCAGCCCCAGCATTTT
NA	TRBV10-1	TRBJ2-7	NA	CASSEGQVEQYF	TGCGCCAGCAGTGAGGGGCAAGTAGAGCAGTACTTC
NA	TRBV10-2	TRBJ2-7	NA	CASSLDRSRDEQYF	TGCGCCAGCAGTCTCGACAGGTCCCGGGACGAGCAGTACTTC
NA	TRBV30	TRBJ1-2	TRBD1	CAWSRDSNYGYTF	TGTGCCTGGAGTAGGGACAGTAACTATGGCTACACCTTC
NA	TRBV5-1	TRBJ1-1	NA	CASSTDKNTEAFF	TGCGCCAGCAGTACAGATAAAAACACTGAAGCTTTCTTT
NA	TRBV30	TRBJ1-5	NA	CAWSQWGDGGNQPQHF	TGTGCCTGGAGTCAGTGGGGGGACGGGGGCAATCAGCCCCAGCATTTT
NA	TRBV15	TRBJ2-3	NA	CATSRVIDTDTQYF	TGTGCCACCAGCAGAGTGATAGACACAGATACGCAGTATTTT
few	TRBV4-2	TRBJ2-2	TRBD2	CASSQKGLAGANTGELFF	TGTGCCAGCAGCCAGAAAGGTCTAGCGGGGGCCAACACCGGGGAGCTGTTTTTT
NA	TRBV6-5	TRBJ1-5	NA	CASSGGRNQPQHF	TGTGCCAGCAGTGGTGGGAGAAATCAGCCCCAGCATTTT
NA	TRBV5-1	TRBJ2-1	NA	CASSLVGSGEQFF	TGCGCCAGCAGCTTGGTCGGGAGTGGCGAGCAGTTCTTC
NA	TRBV6-1	TRBJ1-1	NA	CASSGRGGSGRTEAFF	TGTGCCAGCAGTGGGAGGGGAGGTTCCGGAAGGACTGAAGCTTTCTTT
NA	TRBV5-1	TRBJ2-1	TRBD2	CASSLGLAGGVYNEQFF	TGCGCCAGCAGCCTAGGACTAGCGGGGGGGGTCTACAATGAGCAGTTCTTC
NA	TRBV28	TRBJ1-3	NA	CASSLYSAVGSGNTISF	NA
NA	TRBV6-6	TRBJ2-2	TRBD2	CASIRFSGRSIGELFF	TGTGCCAGCATCCGATTTAGCGGGAGGTCTATCGGGGAGCTGTTTTTT
NA	TRBV10-3	TRBJ2-7	NA	CAISGAGDYEQYF	TGTGCCATCAGTGGGGCAGGGGACTACGAGCAGTACTTC
NA	TRBV7-2	TRBJ1-1	TRBD1	CASSTTGGATEAFF	TGTGCCAGCAGTACGACAGGGGGCGCCACTGAAGCTTTCTTT
NA	TRBV5-6	TRBJ2-7	TRBD1	CASSLILGQGVYEQYF	TGTGCCAGCAGCTTGATTTTGGGACAGGGGGTCTACGAGCAGTACTTC
NA	TRBV5-6	TRBJ2-3	NA	CASSRTAIDTQYF	TGTGCCAGCAGCCGTACAGCAATAGATACGCAGTATTTT
once	TRBV7-2	TRBJ1-4	TRBD1	CASSFRDRGEKLFF	TGTGCCAGCAGCTTCCGGGACAGGGGGGAAAAACTGTTTTTT
once	TRBV6-5	TRBJ1-3	NA	CATRLNRGNTIYF	TGTGCCACCCGACTCAATCGGGGAAACACCATATATTTT
once	TRBV14	TRBJ2-5	NA	CASSQRSRQETQYF	TGTGCCAGCAGCCAACGGTCCAGGCAAGAGACCCAGTACTTC
few	TRBV29-1	TRBJ2-3	NA	CSVDFSDTQYF	TGCAGCGTTGACTTCTCCGATACGCAGTATTTT
NA	TRBV10-3	TRBJ2-1	NA	CAISGASSTEQFF	TGTGCCATCAGTGGGGCTAGCAGCACTGAGCAGTTCTTC
NA	TRBV2	TRBJ2-7	TRBD1	CASSEELNRRPGQGLYEQYF	TGTGCCAGCAGTGAAGAACTAAATAGGAGACCGGGACAGGGGTTATACGAGCAGTACTTC
NA	TRBV6-5	TRBJ1-6	TRBD1	CAVTRGGSPLHF	TGTGCCGTCACCAGAGGGGGCTCACCCCTCCACTTT
NA	TRBV5-5	TRBJ2-5	NA	CASSLGAVQETQYF	TGTGCCAGCAGCTTGGGTGCGGTCCAAGAGACCCAGTACTTC
NA	TRBV7-9	TRBJ2-7	TRBD2	CSSSLLAPDLGEQYF	TGTTCCAGCAGCTTACTAGCGCCGGATCTTGGGGAGCAGTACTTC
NA	TRBV7-2	TRBJ2-7	NA	CASSLARGEQYF	TGTGCCAGCAGCTTAGCCCGGGGCGAGCAGTACTTC
NA	TRBV9	TRBJ2-3	TRBD2	CASSTGTSFFPDTQYF	TGTGCCAGCAGCACAGGGACTAGCTTCTTCCCAGATACGCAGTATTTT
NA	TRBV7-9	TRBJ1-5	NA	CASSLEAEADQPQHF	TGTGCCAGCAGCTTAGAGGCGGAGGCGGATCAGCCCCAGCATTTT
NA	TRBV5-1	TRBJ2-5	TRBD2	CASSSGTSGGIQETQYF	TGCGCCAGCAGCTCCGGGACTAGCGGGGGGATCCAAGAGACCCAGTACTTC
NA	TRBV4-1	TRBJ2-3	TRBD2	CASSQETSGRGSTDTQYF	TGCGCCAGCAGCCAAGAGACTAGCGGGAGGGGTAGCACAGATACGCAGTATTTT
NA	TRBV10-3	TRBJ2-5	NA	CAISASETQYF	TGTGCCATCAGTGCTTCCGAGACCCAGTACTTC
NA	TRBV6-6	TRBJ1-4	TRBD1	CATRDRGLEKLFF	TGTGCCACCCGAGACAGGGGATTGGAGAAACTGTTTTTT
NA	TRBV2	TRBJ2-7	NA	CASSNSGSYEQYF	TGTGCCAGCAGTAATAGCGGCTCCTACGAGCAGTACTTC
once	TRBV7-3	TRBJ2-7	TRBD1	CASSFGQGPYEQYF	TGTGCCAGCAGCTTCGGACAGGGTCCCTACGAGCAGTACTTC
NA	TRBV7-9	TRBJ2-3	NA	CASSARDTLVGDTQYF	TGTGCCAGCAGCGCCAGGGACACCCTCGTCGGAGATACGCAGTATTTT
NA	TRBV7-9	TRBJ1-1	NA	CASRSRGPSPEAFF	TGTGCCAGTAGGTCCCGCGGCCCCTCCCCTGAAGCTTTCTTT
NA	TRBV29-1	TRBJ2-2	NA	CSVVSSTGELFF	TGCAGCGTTGTGTCCTCCACCGGGGAGCTGTTTTTT
NA	TRBV30	TRBJ2-7	NA	CAWRAIEVGLYEQYF	TGTGCCTGGAGGGCAATCGAGGTGGGGCTCTACGAGCAGTACTTC